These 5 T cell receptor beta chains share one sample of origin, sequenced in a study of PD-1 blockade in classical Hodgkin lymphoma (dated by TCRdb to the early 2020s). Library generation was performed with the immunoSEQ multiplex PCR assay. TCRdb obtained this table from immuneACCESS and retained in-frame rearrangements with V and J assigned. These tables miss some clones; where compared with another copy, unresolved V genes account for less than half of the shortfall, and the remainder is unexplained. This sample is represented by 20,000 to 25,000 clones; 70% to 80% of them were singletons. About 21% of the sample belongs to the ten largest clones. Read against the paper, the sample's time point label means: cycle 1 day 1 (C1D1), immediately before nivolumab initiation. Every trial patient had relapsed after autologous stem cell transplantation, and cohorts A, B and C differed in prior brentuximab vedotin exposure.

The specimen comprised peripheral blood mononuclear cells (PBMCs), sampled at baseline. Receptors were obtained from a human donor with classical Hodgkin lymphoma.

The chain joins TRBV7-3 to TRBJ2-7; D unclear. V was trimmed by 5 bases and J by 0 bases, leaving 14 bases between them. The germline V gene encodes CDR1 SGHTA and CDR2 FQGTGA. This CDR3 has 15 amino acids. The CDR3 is CASSLHHKSSYEQYF. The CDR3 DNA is TGTGCCAGCAGCCTACATCACAAGAGCTCCTACGAGCAGTACTTC.

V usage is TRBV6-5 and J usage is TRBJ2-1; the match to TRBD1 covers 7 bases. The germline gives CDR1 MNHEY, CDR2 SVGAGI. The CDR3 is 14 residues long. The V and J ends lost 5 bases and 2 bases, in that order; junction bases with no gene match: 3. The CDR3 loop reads CASSLGTAYNEQFF. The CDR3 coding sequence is TGTGCCAGCAGTCTAGGGACAGCCTACAATGAGCAGTTCTTC.

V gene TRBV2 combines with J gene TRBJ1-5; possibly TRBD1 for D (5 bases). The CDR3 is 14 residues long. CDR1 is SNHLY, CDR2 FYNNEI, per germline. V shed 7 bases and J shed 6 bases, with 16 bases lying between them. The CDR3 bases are TGTGCCAGCAAAGAGAGGGGTGAGAGTCAGCCCCAGCATTTT. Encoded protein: CASKERGESQPQHF.

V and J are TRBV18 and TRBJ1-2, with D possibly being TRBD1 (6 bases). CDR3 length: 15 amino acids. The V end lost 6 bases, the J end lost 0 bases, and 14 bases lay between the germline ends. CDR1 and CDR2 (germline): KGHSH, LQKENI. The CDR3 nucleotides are TGTGCCAGCTCCACAGGGACGGACGCTAACTATGGCTACACCTTC. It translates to CASSTGTDANYGYTF.

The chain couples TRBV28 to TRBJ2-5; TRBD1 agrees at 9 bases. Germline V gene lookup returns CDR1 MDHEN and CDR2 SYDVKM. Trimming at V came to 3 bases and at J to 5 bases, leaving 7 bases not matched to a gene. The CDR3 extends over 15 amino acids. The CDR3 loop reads CASSFLTGGGETQYF. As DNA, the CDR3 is TGTGCCAGCAGTTTCCTAACAGGGGGCGGTGAGACCCAGTACTTC.